Listed below are T cell receptor beta chains from one sample, sequenced in a study of blood T cell repertoires in COVID-19. Libraries were prepared by immunoSEQ multiplex PCR; TCRdb keeps only in-frame clonotypes and omits some of them. This sample has hundreds of thousands of clones, with 85% to 90% found just once. Sequenced material: PBMCs or T cells enriched from blood (not recorded which). These receptors all come from a woman in her fifties or sixties who had recovered from COVID-19. Each CDR3 is given with its conserved first and last residue. The D gene is left open where the match is weak.

J	D	V	CDR3
TRBJ2-7	TRBD1	TRBV4-1	CASSQGTGGNEQYF
TRBJ2-3	TRBD2	TRBV5-4	CASCLAGDTTGDTQYF
TRBJ1-3	.	TRBV7-9	CASSSPLREGNTIYF
TRBJ2-3	.	TRBV11-3	CASSQGTGDTQYF
TRBJ1-1	TRBD1	TRBV5-8	CASSNWRGRGTEAFF
TRBJ1-6	.	TRBV30	CAWERPGTLPLHF
TRBJ1-5	.	TRBV18	CASSPLDSHNQPQHF
TRBJ2-1	TRBD1	TRBV19	CASSIRDSFNEQFF
TRBJ2-5	.	TRBV6-2/TRBV6-3	CASSPNVETQYF
TRBJ2-7	.	TRBV2	CASSVGDIIPEQYF
TRBJ2-1	TRBD1	TRBV7-9	CASSLTWDREAEQFF
TRBJ2-1	.	TRBV5-5	CASSRGGDSSYNEQFF
TRBJ2-3	TRBD2	TRBV3-1/TRBV3-2	CASSTGGPDTQYF
TRBJ1-1	.	TRBV7-3	CASSLNRAHRNTEAFF
TRBJ2-3	.	TRBV30	CAWSHSLSSSTDTQYF
TRBJ1-2	.	TRBV4-1	CASSQDLLGQNLRYTF
TRBJ2-7	.	TRBV10-3	CAVHSARAPFEQYF
TRBJ2-2	.	TRBV28	CAIPGTSNTGELFF
TRBJ1-6	.	TRBV4-1	CASSPGGAPLHF
TRBJ1-1	.	TRBV6-5	CASSQTVGDREAFF
TRBJ1-1	.	TRBV9	CASSVQNQVGAEAFF
TRBJ2-7	.	TRBV5-6	CASSSGSEQYF
TRBJ2-7	TRBD1	TRBV9	CASSERTGVGKQYF
TRBJ2-1	TRBD1	TRBV11-1	CASSPAQGAVEQFF
TRBJ2-7	TRBD1	TRBV30	CAWRAFGQGSYEQYF
TRBJ2-3	.	TRBV11-2	CASSLEARGIDTQYF
TRBJ1-1	.	TRBV27	CASKTVNSEAFF
TRBJ2-2	.	TRBV7-9	CASSLESLGGELFF
TRBJ1-2	.	TRBV30	CAWTGGFYGYTF
TRBJ2-7	TRBD2	TRBV28	CASRRGGGYEQYF
TRBJ1-4	.	TRBV18	CASSSLGALRTGPTNEKLFF
TRBJ2-5	TRBD2	TRBV30	CAWSVTSGVGETQYF
TRBJ1-1	.	TRBV5-1	CASSPEARREAEAFF
TRBJ2-6	TRBD1	TRBV7-3	CASSLAPVTGEALISGANVLTF
TRBJ1-1	.	TRBV2	CAIKTAGVNTEAFF
TRBJ1-1	TRBD1	TRBV7-9	CASSSVGQGISNTEAFF
TRBJ2-2	TRBD1	TRBV7-2	CASSSRDRFLRDTGELFF
TRBJ2-1	TRBD2	TRBV28	CASGTSGGTPSYNEQFF
TRBJ1-1	.	TRBV7-2	CASSLLGGNTEAFF
TRBJ1-1	TRBD1	TRBV9	CASSFGQGNTEAFF
TRBJ1-5	TRBD1	TRBV5-1	CASSLEGQVNQPQHF
TRBJ2-1	.	TRBV19	CASSQGSGGSTMDEQFF
TRBJ2-4	TRBD2	TRBV7-9	CASSFGGGAMDIQYF